These 2 T cell receptor beta chains share one sample of origin, sequenced in a study of cytomegalovirus exposure and HLA in healthy donors listed by TCRdb under 2017. Receptor amplification or capture employed the immunoSEQ multiplex PCR assay. For the multiplex PCR, a mixture combining 60 forward primers for TCR Vbeta segments and 13 reverse primers for TCR Jbeta segments was used. TCRdb retrieved this table from immuneACCESS and kept in-frame rearrangements only. Not all clones are present; in checked studies, unresolved V genes account for under half, and no reason is known for the remainder. The sample includes tens of thousands of clones, with more than 65% observed a single time. Just under 3% of the sample lies in the top ten. The specimen was PBMCs. Receptor source: a woman in her 30s in good health and CMV-seronegative.

V usage is TRBV29-1 and J usage is TRBJ1-1; possibly TRBD1 for D (6 bases). Germline V lookup: CDR1 SQVTM, CDR2 ANQGSEA. CDR3 size: 13 residues. The V end was cut by 3 bases, the J end by 1 base, with 9 bases between. CDR3 nucleotide sequence: TGCAGCGTTGATTTAGGGGGGAACACTGAAGCTTTCTTT. Its protein product is CSVDLGGNTEAFF.

The chain's CDR3 is CASNTLGGGEQYV. Written as DNA, the CDR3 is TGTGCCAGCAATACACTGGGGGGGGGCGAGCAGTACGTC. The rearrangement joins TRBV2 to TRBJ2-7; 7 bases map to TRBD2. J gave up 6 bases and V 7 bases, and 9 bases lay outside the gene matches. CDR1 is SNHLY and CDR2 is FYNNEI in the germline V gene. This CDR3 has 13 residues.